This T cell receptor (beta chain) was sequenced in a study of T cells in Graves' hyperthyroidism and ophthalmopathy. CDR1 and CDR2 (germline): SQVTM, ANQGSEA. The V gene lost 4 bases and the J gene lost 5 bases, with 20 bases spanning the gap. This CDR3 is built from 15 residues. The diagnostic basis comprised clinical symptoms, serum thyroxine and TRAb, thyroid ultrasound and orbital computed tomography. Using RNA transcripts as the source, TCR beta CDR3 regions were amplified. The primer set for the first-round RT-PCR of the TCR CDR3 was HTBI. TCRdb re-called the multiplex PCR reads through MiXCR, storing one row per CDR3 protein. The sample contains 650,000 to 850,000 distinct CDR3 sequences, roughly 20% of which appear only once. This clonotype has a handful of counts.

Specimen: blood. V and J are TRBV29-1 and TRBJ1-1, with D perhaps TRBD1 (6 bases). The TCR was taken from a woman aged 45-65 years with Graves' hyperthyroidism that later progressed to Graves' ophthalmopathy. The CDR3 loop is CSVGPAGGQGTEAFF. Here the CDR3 DNA reads TGCAGCGTTGGCCCGGCGGGGGGGCAAGGGACTGAAGCTTTCTTT.